One sample yielded the 7 T cell receptor beta chains listed below, sequenced in a study of blood T cell repertoires in COVID-19. TCRdb keeps only in-frame clones here, not all; method: immunoSEQ multiplex PCR. The sample contains some 54,000 clones, 91% of which appear only once. Sequenced: peripheral blood. Receptors were obtained from a man aged 55-75 years with acute or convalescent COVID-19.

The chain employs TRBV7-2 and TRBJ1-3, with a weak D call TRBD1 (5 bases). The germline CDR1 and CDR2 sequences are SGHTA and FQGNSA. This CDR3 has 15 residues. The V end lost 3 bases, the J end lost 6 bases, and 15 bases lay between the germline ends. CDR3 loop: CASSFRGTPENTIYF. The CDR3 DNA reads TGTGCCAGCAGCTTCCGGGGGACCCCCGAAAACACCATATATTTT.

The gene calls are TRBV5-4 and TRBJ2-5; TRBD2 might be the D (5 bases). Looked up from germline, CDR1 is SGHNT and CDR2 is YYREEE (reference sequence). The CDR3 sequence is 15 residues long. Trimming shortened V by 0 bases and J by 2 bases, and 11 bases separated the two germline ends. The DNA of the CDR3 is TGTGCCAGCAGCTTGGGAGGGCGTACTCAAGAGACCCAGTACTTC. It translates to CASSLGGRTQETQYF.

V and J are TRBV19 and TRBJ1-1; maybe TRBD1 (5 bases). From germline, CDR1 is LNHDA and CDR2 SQIVND (reference sequence). V gave up 7 bases and J gave up 1 base, with 10 bases separating them. There are 13 residues in the CDR3. CDR3 in DNA: TGTGCCAGTATAGGGGCTTCGAACACTGAAGCTTTCTTT. Residues: CASIGASNTEAFF.

V usage is TRBV30 and J usage is TRBJ1-3; unclear D gene. Germline V CDR1 and CDR2: GTSNPN, SVGIG (reference sequence). The CDR3 has 15 residues. V was shortened by 0 bases and J by 0 bases, with 9 bases between the two germline ends. In nucleotides, the CDR3 is TGTGCCTGGAGTGTGGGCCTGAGCTCTGGAAACACCATATATTTT. Encoded protein: CAWSVGLSSGNTIYF.

Note on this clone: The identical CDR3 is also encoded by other nucleotide sequences in the sample. The chain carries TRBV19 and TRBJ1-1, with D perhaps matching TRBD1 (5 bases). Trimming took 6 bases from V and 0 from J, leaving 8 bases between them. CDR3 length: 13 amino acids. Germline V gene lookup returns CDR1 LNHDA and CDR2 SQIVND (reference sequence). The CDR3 sequence is CASSTTVNTEAFF. The CDR3 bases are TGTGCCAGTAGCACGACAGTGAACACTGAAGCTTTCTTT.

V and J are TRBV2 and TRBJ2-7; 12 bases map to TRBD2. The CDR3 consists of 15 residues. The junction had 8 bases not matched to a gene; V was cut back by 2 bases and J by 9 bases. Germline V gives CDR1 SNHLY, CDR2 FYNNEI. Here the CDR3 DNA reads TGTGCCAGCAGTGAAATGACTAGCGGGAGCCCCGTGCAGTACTTC. Translating gives CASSEMTSGSPVQYF.

The chain is built from TRBV10-1 and TRBJ2-3, with D possibly being TRBD1 (7 bases). Trimming left V 5 bases short and J 3 bases short, with 21 bases between. Germline V gives CDR1 WNHNN, CDR2 SYGVQD (reference sequence). The CDR3 covers 17 residues. CDR3 sequence reads: CASSLSGGQEGTDTQYF. DNA for the CDR3: TGCGCCAGCAGTCTGTCAGGGGGGCAAGAAGGAACAGATACGCAGTATTTT.